A single sample gave rise to the 24 T cell receptor beta chains below, sequenced in a study of liver allograft versus peripheral blood T cells (dated by TCRdb to about 2020). The study in broad terms: In liver transplant recipients, the study looked at T cell receptor repertoires in the peripheral blood and set them against the repertoires found within the transplanted livers.

The sequencer was an Illumina MiSeq. TCRdb trimmed the raw reads at Q25, called clones with MiXCR and kept productive beta chains. Each entry merges the rows of one CDR3 protein and shows their most common DNA and genes. In this sample the table shows thousands of distinct CDR3 sequences, 20% of which occur a single time. Around 5% of the sample rests with the top ten. The receptors were gathered from a human patient who had a liver transplant. Donor T cells from the graft may be present among the T cells after a transplant.

By share of the sample, this clonotype is medium-sized. V is TRBV5-4 and J is TRBJ2-7; 10 positions match TRBD2. V was pared by 2 bases and J by 5 bases, with 7 bases of the junction left unmatched. CDR1 and CDR2 from the germline V gene are SGHNT and YYREEE (reference sequence). There are 15 residues in the CDR3. CDR3 in amino acids: CASSFAGLALNEQYF. The CDR3, as DNA: TGTGCCAGCAGCTTTGCGGGACTAGCGTTGAACGAGCAGTACTTC.

V gene TRBV7-9 combines with J gene TRBJ2-1; TRBD2 might be the D (6 bases). There are 15 residues in the CDR3. V shed 5 bases and J shed 7 bases, with 18 bases lying between them. The germline gives CDR1 SEHNR, CDR2 FQNEAQ (reference sequence). The DNA of the CDR3 is TGTGCCAGCAGCCCATTCGCACTAGCATCGAATGAGCAGTTCTTC. Residues: CASSPFALASNEQFF.

V and J are TRBV28 and TRBJ2-1, with D unresolved. The CDR3 is 12 residues long. Deletions cut 5 bases from V and 4 bases from J, with 6 bases between. In germline, CDR1 is MDHEN, CDR2 SYDVKM. The CDR3 sequence is CASSLEYNEQFF. CDR3 bases: TGTGCCAGCAGTCTAGAATACAATGAGCAGTTCTTC.

This clonotype was recorded only once. This rearrangement joins TRBV7-3 to TRBJ2-1, with no clear D. The V end was cut by 2 bases, the J end by 3 bases, with 8 bases between. Germline CDR1 and CDR2: SGHTA and FQGTGA. The CDR3 extends over 14 amino acids. The CDR3 nucleotides read TGTGCCAGCAGCTTAGGACGTAGCTACAATGAGCAGTTCTTC. Its protein is CASSLGRSYNEQFF.

The sample holds a few counts of this clonotype. The V call is TRBV6-5, the J call TRBJ1-1; 8 bases align to TRBD1. With V trimmed by 6 bases and J by 10 bases, 7 bases remained unmatched. Germline V lookup: CDR1 MNHEY, CDR2 SVGAGI. There are 12 residues in the CDR3. The CDR3 DNA sequence: TGTGCCAGCAGACCTCGGACAGGGCCAGCTTTCTTT. It codes for CASRPRTGPAFF.

By its share, this clonotype is medium-sized. The chain uses TRBV6-5 and TRBJ2-3, with D maybe TRBD1 (5 bases). Germline lookup yields CDR1 MNHEY and CDR2 SVGAGI. The CDR3 runs to 13 residues. The V end lost 6 bases, the J end lost 9 bases, and 16 bases lay between the germline ends. CDR3 region: CASRTDTAWTQYF. The CDR3 coding sequence is TGTGCCAGCAGGACGGACACGGCGTGGACGCAGTATTTT.

The genes are TRBV20-1 and TRBJ2-3; D may correspond to TRBD1 or TRBD2 (5 bases each). V was shortened by 8 bases and J by 2 bases, with 11 bases between the two germline ends. Germline V lookup: CDR1 DFQATT, CDR2 SNEGSKA (reference sequence). CDR3 length: 12 residues. The CDR3 sequence is CSTEGTTDTQYF. As DNA, the CDR3 is TGCAGTACTGAGGGGACCACAGATACGCAGTATTTT.

This clonotype was picked up many times. CDR3 residues: CASTVGGAGARSYTF. The CDR3 bases are TGTGCCAGCACCGTAGGAGGGGCGGGGGCGCGTAGCTACACCTTC. V is TRBV7-2 and J is TRBJ1-2; possible D gene TRBD1, 6 bases. Germline CDR1 SGHTA, CDR2 FQGNSA. Trimming left V 7 bases short and J 9 bases short, with 24 bases between. The CDR3 length is 15 residues.

V gene TRBV2 combines with J gene TRBJ2-4, with D uncertain. CDR1 is SNHLY, CDR2 FYNNEI, per germline. CDR3 size: 13 residues. V dropped 4 bases and J dropped 5 bases, with 9 bases sitting between them. CDR3 in DNA: TGTGCCAGCAGTGTCAGTGCTGAAAACATTCAGTACTTC. Amino acid sequence: CASSVSAENIQYF. Supplemented by reference TRBV2 and TRBJ2-4, the full variable domain reads EPEVTQTPSHQVTQMGQEVILRCVPISNHLYFYWYRQILGQKVEFLVSFYNNEISEKSEIFDDQFSVERPDGSNFTLKIRSTKLEDSAMYFCASSVSAENIQYFGAGTRLSVL.

This clonotype is medium-sized (0.01 to 0.1%) in the sample. CDR3 in DNA: TGTGCCAGTAGTTTACAGGGTGGCTACACCTTC. This sequence encodes CASSLQGGYTF. This chain uses TRBV19 with TRBJ1-2; D perhaps matches TRBD1 (6 bases). CDR1 and CDR2 from the germline V gene are LNHDA and SQIVND (reference sequence). Trimming cost V 5 bases and J 7 bases, with 8 bases left between them. This CDR3 comprises 11 residues.

This clonotype appeared a few times. The V call is TRBV28, the J call TRBJ2-7; unclear D gene. Deletions cut 3 bases from V and 4 bases from J, with 4 bases between. The germline gives CDR1 MDHEN, CDR2 SYDVKM. The CDR3 length is 11 residues. The CDR3 coding sequence is TGTGCCAGCAGTTTGAGGTACGAGCAGTACTTC. It is translated as CASSLRYEQYF.

V is TRBV28 and J is TRBJ1-2, with 7 positions matching TRBD1. Unmatched junction bases numbered 4, after V lost 6 bases and J lost 3 bases. The CDR3 totals 13 residues. The germline V gene has CDR1 MDHEN and CDR2 SYDVKM. CDR3 residues: CASRPTGDYGYTF. The CDR3 region has the DNA TGTGCCAGCAGACCAACAGGGGACTATGGCTACACCTTC.

This clonotype was seen more than once but under ten times. The V gene is TRBV29-1, the J gene TRBJ2-7, with D perhaps matching TRBD1 (7 bases). Trimming shortened V by 6 bases and J by 2 bases, and 14 bases separated the two germline ends. The CDR3 consists of 13 residues. Germline loops: CDR1 SQVTM, CDR2 ANQGSEA. CDR3 DNA: TGCAGCGTGGAGGGGCAGGGGGCCTACGAGCAGTACTTC. This translates into CSVEGQGAYEQYF.

About this clonotype: A single base separates this from a much larger clone, so it may be a read error. V is TRBV19 and J is TRBJ2-7, with TRBD1 matching 8 bases. The CDR3 spans 13 residues. Germline V CDR1 and CDR2: LNHDA, SQIVND (reference sequence). The junction had 3 bases not matched to a gene; V was cut back by 3 bases and J by 5 bases. CDR3: CASSIRTGNEQYF. CDR3 DNA: TGTGCCAGTAGTATCCGGACAGGGAACGAGCAGTACTTC.

The CDR3 sequence is CASSLEHQNTEAFF. The CDR3, as DNA: TGCGCCAGCAGCTTGGAACACCAGAACACTGAAGCTTTCTTT. The V gene is TRBV5-1, the J gene TRBJ1-1, with no clear D. V dropped 0 bases and J dropped 1 base, with 7 bases sitting between them. The CDR3 is made up of 14 amino acids. Germline V gene sequence: CDR1 SGHRS, CDR2 YFSETQ.

By share, this clonotype counts as medium-sized (0.01 to 0.1%). The V gene is TRBV6-6, the J gene TRBJ1-5; weak D call: TRBD1 (5 bases). The germline V gene has CDR1 MNHNY and CDR2 SVGAGI (reference sequence). The CDR3 extends over 14 amino acids. V lost 2 bases and J 4 bases, leaving 9 bases between the germline ends. CDR3 in amino acids: CASSYADSNQPQHF. The CDR3 nucleotides are TGTGCCAGCAGTTACGCCGACAGTAATCAGCCCCAGCATTTT.

This clonotype is termed medium-sized (0.01 to 0.1%). The chain combines TRBV6-1 with TRBJ2-7; 10 bases are shared with TRBD2. This CDR3 comprises 13 residues. CDR1 and CDR2 from the germline V gene are MNHNS and SASEGT. V gave up 7 bases and J gave up 3 bases; unmatched junction bases: 3. CDR3: CASTRTSGYEQYF. The CDR3 DNA reads as TGTGCCAGCACCCGGACTAGCGGCTACGAGCAGTACTTC.

This clonotype is medium-sized in the sample. The chain recombines TRBV19 with TRBJ2-1; 7 bases align to TRBD1. The CDR3 length is 16 residues. V lost 1 base, J lost 2 bases, and 5 bases stayed unmatched. The germline V gene has CDR1 LNHDA and CDR2 SQIVND (reference sequence). Here the CDR3 DNA reads TGTGCCAGTAGTATAGTGGGCCAGGGGGCCTACAATGAGCAGTTCTTC. Residues: CASSIVGQGAYNEQFF. The full variable domain, rest sourced from reference TRBV19 and TRBJ2-1, is DGGITQSPKYLFRKEGQNVTLSCEQNLNHDAMYWYRQDPGQGLRLIYYSQIVNDFQKGDIAEGYSVSREKKESFPLTVTSAQKNPTAFYLCASSIVGQGAYNEQFFGPGTRLTVL.

This clonotype occurred many times. The V call is TRBV5-4, the J call TRBJ2-3, with 10 bases identical to TRBD2. From germline, CDR1 is SGHNT and CDR2 YYREEE (reference sequence). V dropped 3 bases and J dropped 3; count of bases not matched to a gene: 10. There are 17 residues in the CDR3. Written as DNA, the CDR3 is TGTGCCAGCAGCTCCCGAGCGGGGGGGGTACGGACAGATACGCAGTATTTT. Residues: CASSSRAGGVRTDTQYF.

This clonotype was picked up a small number of times. The chain has TRBV28 and TRBJ2-2; TRBD1 or TRBD2 may be the D gene (5 bases each). Germline V lookup: CDR1 MDHEN, CDR2 SYDVKM. The CDR3 is 16 amino acids. Trimming cost V 5 bases and J 7 bases, with 20 bases left between them. The CDR3 DNA follows: TGTGCCAGCAGTCCCTTCTCCGGGGCCTGGGGCGGGGAGCTGTTTTTT. This translates into CASSPFSGAWGGELFF.

In this sample, this clonotype turned up a few times. This chain connects TRBV6-1 to TRBJ1-4; 9 bases align to TRBD1. The CDR3 has 14 amino acids. The germline gives CDR1 MNHNS, CDR2 SASEGT. Unmatched junction bases numbered 8, after V lost 8 bases and J lost 7 bases. Written as DNA, the CDR3 is TGTGCCAGCGTTTGGACAGGGGAAGGTGAAAAACTGTTTTTT. Translating it yields CASVWTGEGEKLFF.

This clonotype is medium-sized (0.01 to 0.1%) by share. The rearrangement joins TRBV18 to TRBJ1-2; a possible D gene is TRBD1 (5 bases). The CDR3 has 12 amino acids. CDR1 KGHSH and CDR2 LQKENI come from the germline V gene. V was cut by 2 bases and J by 8 bases, with 9 bases left in between. The CDR3 is CASSPDQGGYTF. The CDR3 DNA sequence: TGTGCCAGCTCACCAGATCAGGGCGGCTACACCTTC. Supplemented by reference TRBV18 and TRBJ1-2, the full variable domain reads NAGVMQNPRHLVRRRGQEARLRCSPMKGHSHVYWYRQLPEEGLKFMVYLQKENIIDESGMPKERFSAEFPKEGPSILRIQQVVRGDSAAYFCASSPDQGGYTFGSGTRLTVV.

This clonotype has only one observation. The chain carries TRBV11-2 and TRBJ1-1; D uncertain. CDR1 and CDR2 from the germline V gene are SGHAT and FQNNGV. There are 13 residues in the CDR3. Trimming left V 2 bases short and J 1 base short, with 5 bases between. CDR3 nucleotides: TGTGCCAGCAGCTTACGGGCGAACACTGAAGCTTTCTTT. Protein: CASSLRANTEAFF.

This clonotype showed up just a few times. The chain couples TRBV15 to TRBJ1-1; maybe TRBD1 (6 bases). This CDR3 has 14 amino acids. Germline assignment: CDR1 LNHNV and CDR2 YYDKDF (reference sequence). Trimming left V 9 bases short and J 3 bases short, with 17 bases between. CDR3 loop: CATSKGGTDTEAFF. The DNA for the CDR3 is TGTGCCACTTCAAAAGGGGGTACGGACACTGAAGCTTTCTTT.